This T cell receptor (beta chain) was identified in a study of CD4 T cells in relation to SARS-CoV-2 and coronaviruses (dated by TCRdb to about 2021). Looking at the study overall: In the ViraFEST assay, PBMCs were cultured with antigen for under eleven days, after which TCR beta CDR3s were sequenced to identify clonal expansions specific to the antigen. The Adaptive Biotechnologies TCR-sequencing kit was used to sequence samples from a few pre-COVID donors and the naive versus memory experiments, while other data came from Illumina-based sequencing. An HIV-1 Nef peptide pool or a culture without peptide was used as the negative reference condition. Patient-derived lymphoblastoid cell lines were used to map the HLA restriction of shared crossreactive spike epitopes. A different, Illumina-based TCR-beta assay was used to sequence expansion assays from other donors in the study. At the level of individual TCR clonotypes, the study evaluated whether memory CD4+ T cells crossreact between the spike proteins of SARS-CoV-2 and those of common cold coronaviruses.

The research as a whole found: Since the crossreactivity analysis centred on spike protein, crossreactivity against other viral proteins was not assessed. Small numbers of patients and of tested TCRs limited the study. No donor contributed both pre-pandemic and post-infection samples, which limited tracing the source of pre-existing responses. In roughly 60% of donors, memory CD4+ clonotypes turned up that crossrecognized SARS-CoV-2 and at least one common cold coronavirus spike. Significantly weaker SARS-CoV-2-driven expansion was shown by crossreactive clones than by monoreactive clones, consistent with antigenic imprinting.

A remark on this clone: Its antigen target is currently unknown. Base qualities are not at hand, and no much larger clone is one base apart.

Germline trimming: 2 bases from V, 5 bases from J; junction bases outside gene matches: 5. CDR1 and CDR2, per the germline V gene, are MNHEY and SVGAGI. The CDR3 goes from the cysteine to the phenylalanine over 15 residues. Kept here is only the CDR3 DNA, which spans 45 bases and is read in frame from base 1. CD4+ T cells from unexposed donors were collected before the COVID-19 pandemic (2011-2018). After approximately 11 days of culture, CD4+ T cells were isolated with the EasySep CD4+ T cell isolation kit. As cell number allowed, CD4+ T cells from unexposed donors were tested for reactivity to SARS-CoV-2 S and N and to four common cold coronavirus spike pools. Each well received about 1.9 million PBMCs, cultured in IMDM supplemented with roughly 5.1% human AB serum and 9.5 to 10 IU/ml IL-2. Half of the culture medium was replaced with fresh IL-2-containing medium on days 3 and 7. In general, every peptide culture condition was set up in three replicate wells. The leukapheresis product used for the unexposed donors was purchased from a commercial source. Ficoll-Paque PLUS gradient centrifugation was used to isolate PBMCs from leukapheresis product or whole blood. PBMCs were either cryopreserved at -140°C or used fresh in the expansion assay. The QIAamp Micro DNA Kit was used to extract genomic DNA from the CD4+ T cells.

To prepare the library, the immunoSEQ multiplex PCR assay was applied. The authors' analysis ran thus. During preprocessing, nonproductive sequences were removed, as were CDR3s that did not start with C, did not end with F or W, or were shorter than 7 amino acids. Antigen-specific clonotypes were called with the MANAFEST web app on the basis of expansion relative to the reference and to other culture wells. A clone was considered positive if the clone showed significant expansion compared with the reference culture in 2 of 3 replicate wells at an FDR below 0.05. Positive clones also required significant expansion versus all other tandem wells and an odds ratio above 5. Pairwise Levenshtein distance, computed with the stringdist R package after three terminal residues were trimmed from each end, was used as the measure of CDR3 homology. TCRdb stores this immuneACCESS table with in-frame sequences only. Part of the clones is absent; in the studies checked, under half of the shortfall reflects unresolved V genes, and no reason is known for the rest. V and J calls and clone size are copied from that table; D and trimming were computed from the DNA. The sample table lists about 22,000 clones, about 70% of them with a count of one. The ten largest make up about 16% of the sample.

Here the chain combines TRBV6-5 and TRBJ1-2, and 10 junction bases match TRBD1. The TCR sequence derives from a human donor in good health. The sequenced sample consisted of CD4+ T cells from PBMCs, cultured in vitro. The CDR3 reads as follows: CASSYSGTGDYGYTF. The sequence in DNA is TGTGCCAGCAGTTACAGCGGGACAGGGGATTATGGCTACACCTTC.